The text below deals with one T cell receptor (beta chain). These data come from a study of CD8+ T cells in alopecia areata. The CDR3 loop spans 12 amino acids. Trimming shortened V by 3 bases and J by 3 bases, and 8 bases separated the two germline ends. Germline lookup yields CDR1 GTSNPN and CDR2 SVGIG (reference sequence). This sample's treatment: oral pan-JAK inhibitor, 5-10 mg twice daily. The study team obtained lesional scalp punch biopsies and peripheral blood from alopecia areata patients. Following extraction, RNA underwent reverse transcription to cDNA, which served as the sequencing template. Clones were sequenced by immunoSEQ multiplex PCR, and TCRdb holds only the in-frame ones, with some missing. The sample has hundreds of thousands of clones, 60% seen once.

The genes are TRBV30 and TRBJ1-2; tentatively, D is TRBD1 (5 bases). The source of this sequence is a human donor with alopecia areata. Sequencing was performed on CD4+ T cells sorted from blood, taken around week 53, from a patient treated with tofacitinib. The CDR3 protein is CAWRDTDYGYTF. Written as DNA, the CDR3 is TGTGCCTGGAGGGACACGGACTATGGCTACACCTTC.